The 11 T cell receptor beta chains below were found in one sample sequenced in a study of shared clonotypes between healthy human individuals. Naive CD8 cells were CD45RO-negative, positively selected for CCR7, excluding terminally differentiated effector memory CD45RA+ cells. Clones were sequenced by immunoSEQ multiplex PCR, and TCRdb holds only the in-frame ones, with some missing. The sample includes about 580,000 clones, roughly 98% seen only once; the top ten take less than 0.35%. Sequenced material: naive CD8+ T cells sorted from blood. The receptors here all came from a man aged 30 to 39 in good health.

The V call is TRBV19, the J call TRBJ2-7, with D unresolved. CDR3 length equals 13 residues. Germline CDR1 LNHDA, CDR2 SQIVND (reference sequence). V was shortened by 1 base and J by 3 bases, with 7 bases between the two germline ends. The CDR3 region has the DNA TGTGCCAGTAGTATAGCTGAGAACTACGAGCAGTACTTC. It codes for CASSIAENYEQYF.

This chain joins TRBV2 and TRBJ2-2; weak D call: TRBD2 (5 bases). V lost 8 bases, J lost 0 bases, and 16 bases lay in between. The CDR3 is made up of 16 amino acids. Germline V lookup: CDR1 SNHLY, CDR2 FYNNEI. CDR3 region: CASGGGRSANTGELFF. The CDR3 nucleotides read TGTGCCAGCGGCGGTGGGAGATCCGCGAACACCGGGGAGCTGTTTTTT.

This chain uses TRBV4-1 with TRBJ2-5; D may be TRBD2 (6 bases). CDR3 length: 17 amino acids. Looked up from germline, CDR1 is MGHRA and CDR2 is YSYEKL. The ends were cut back, 1 base at V and 5 bases at J, with 20 bases in the middle. CDR3 amino acids: CASSQGDAGFIGETQYF. In DNA, the CDR3 is TGCGCCAGCAGCCAAGGGGACGCGGGGTTCATTGGGGAGACCCAGTACTTC.

This sequence joins TRBV9 and TRBJ2-1; 11 bases fit TRBD2. The CDR3 length is 17 residues. The V segment lost 0 bases and the J segment 2 bases; nucleotides outside the gene matches: 4. Germline V gives CDR1 SGDLS, CDR2 YYNGEE. As DNA, the CDR3 is TGTGCCAGCAGCGTAGCCTATAGCGGGAGGGCCTACAATGAGCAGTTCTTC. Translated, it gives CASSVAYSGRAYNEQFF.

V usage is TRBV29-1 and J usage is TRBJ1-1, with a possible D match to TRBD1 (5 bases). Trimming shortened V by 5 bases and J by 3 bases, and 7 bases separated the two germline ends. Germline assignment: CDR1 SQVTM and CDR2 ANQGSEA. The CDR3 contains 11 residues. The DNA of the CDR3 is TGCAGCGTTCGGGGGGACACTGAAGCTTTCTTT. It codes for CSVRGDTEAFF.

V usage is TRBV6-6 and J usage is TRBJ2-2, with D perhaps TRBD1 (6 bases). Germline V gene data show CDR1 as MNHNY and CDR2 as SVGAGI (reference sequence). This CDR3 is built from 16 residues. The ends were cut back, 0 bases at V and 2 bases at J, with 10 bases in the middle. The CDR3 spells CASSYSRQANTGELFF. The CDR3 region has the DNA TGTGCCAGCAGTTACTCTCGACAGGCTAACACCGGGGAGCTGTTTTTT.

This clone has a single count. V usage is TRBV9 and J usage is TRBJ1-1; D unresolved. The V end was cut by 0 bases, the J end by 3 bases, with 21 bases between. This CDR3 contains 18 residues. Looked up from germline, CDR1 is SGDLS and CDR2 is YYNGEE. CDR3 amino acids: CASSVAGRVDVLDTEAFF. CDR3 sequence (DNA): TGTGCCAGCAGCGTAGCGGGTAGGGTGGACGTATTGGACACTGAAGCTTTCTTT.

J is TRBJ1-4 and V is TRBV7-9; D is unclear. Trimming cost V 2 bases and J 5 bases, with 9 bases left between them. Germline CDR1 is SEHNR and CDR2 is FQNEAQ (reference sequence). The length of the CDR3 is 14 residues. CDR3 sequence reads: CASSLYEHNEKLFF. CDR3 bases: TGTGCCAGCAGCTTATATGAGCACAATGAAAAACTGTTTTTT.

The chain is built from TRBV27 and TRBJ2-1; 8 bases match TRBD2. CDR1 and CDR2 (germline): MNHEY, SMNVEV (reference sequence). There are 15 residues in the CDR3. With V trimmed by 5 bases and J by 9 bases, 12 bases remained unmatched. CDR3 sequence (DNA): TGTGCCAGCAGTCCTCTAGCGGGCGGGGATGGTGAGCAGTTCTTC. As protein: CASSPLAGGDGEQFF.

This chain uses TRBV19 with TRBJ1-5, with no clear D. From germline, CDR1 is LNHDA and CDR2 SQIVND (reference sequence). With 0 bases removed from V and 2 bases from J, the gap between germline ends came to 11 bases. The CDR3 length is 16 residues. The CDR3 here is CASSIDPVNGNQPQHF. For the CDR3, the DNA is TGTGCCAGTAGTATAGACCCAGTGAATGGCAATCAGCCCCAGCATTTT.

V usage is TRBV6-1 and J usage is TRBJ2-1, with D perhaps assigned TRBD1 or TRBD2 (5 bases each). CDR3 length: 14 amino acids. With 8 bases removed from V and 8 bases from J, the gap between germline ends came to 19 bases. Germline CDR1 MNHNS, CDR2 SASEGT. CDR3 protein: CASPGPGLRDEQFF. CDR3 nucleotides: TGTGCCAGCCCGGGACCAGGGTTGCGGGATGAGCAGTTCTTC.